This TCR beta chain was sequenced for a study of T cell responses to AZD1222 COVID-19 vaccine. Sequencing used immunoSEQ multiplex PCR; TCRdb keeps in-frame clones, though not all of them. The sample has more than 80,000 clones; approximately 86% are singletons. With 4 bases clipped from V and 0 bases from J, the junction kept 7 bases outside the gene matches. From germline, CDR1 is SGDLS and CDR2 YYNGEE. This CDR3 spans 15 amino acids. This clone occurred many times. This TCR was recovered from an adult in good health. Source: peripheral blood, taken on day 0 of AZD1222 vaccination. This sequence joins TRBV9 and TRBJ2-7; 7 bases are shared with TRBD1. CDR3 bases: TGTGCCAGCAGCTTTGGGACAGCGAGCTCCTACGAGCAGTACTTC. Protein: CASSFGTASSYEQYF.